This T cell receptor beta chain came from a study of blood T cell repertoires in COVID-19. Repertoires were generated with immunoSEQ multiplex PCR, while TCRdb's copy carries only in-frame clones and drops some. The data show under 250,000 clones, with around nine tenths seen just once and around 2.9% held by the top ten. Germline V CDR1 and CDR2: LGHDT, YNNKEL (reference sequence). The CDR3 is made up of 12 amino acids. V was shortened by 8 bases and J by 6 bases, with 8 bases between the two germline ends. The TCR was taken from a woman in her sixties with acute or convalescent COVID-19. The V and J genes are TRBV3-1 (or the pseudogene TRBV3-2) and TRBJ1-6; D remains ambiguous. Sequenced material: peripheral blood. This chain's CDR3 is CASRVTNSPLHF. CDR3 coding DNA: TGTGCCAGCCGGGTAACTAATTCACCCCTCCACTTT.